This note documents a single T cell receptor (beta chain) sequence. The length of the CDR3 is 12 residues. The junction had 6 bases not matched to a gene; V was cut back by 6 bases and J by 10 bases. Germline-derived CDR1 and CDR2 are SQVTM and ANQGSEA. Using a J-beta primer mix together with a sample-barcoded 5' primer, a second PCR was run for about 6 to 11 cycles. In TCRdb, the 5' RACE reads were re-called with MiXCR into one record per CDR3 protein. The sample has under 1,100,000 distinct CDR3 sequences, approximately 25% seen once. The data derive from a study of blood T cells in healthy people across ages. This sample also appeared in a second study, on T cells of mothers and their children.

The V call is TRBV29-1, the J call TRBJ2-1; 10 bases fit TRBD2. Sample: blood. The receptor was isolated from a girl aged 2 to 10 in good health. The CDR3 nucleotides are TGCAGCGTCCCTAGCGGGGGTTACGAGCAGTTCTTC. Protein: CSVPSGGYEQFF.